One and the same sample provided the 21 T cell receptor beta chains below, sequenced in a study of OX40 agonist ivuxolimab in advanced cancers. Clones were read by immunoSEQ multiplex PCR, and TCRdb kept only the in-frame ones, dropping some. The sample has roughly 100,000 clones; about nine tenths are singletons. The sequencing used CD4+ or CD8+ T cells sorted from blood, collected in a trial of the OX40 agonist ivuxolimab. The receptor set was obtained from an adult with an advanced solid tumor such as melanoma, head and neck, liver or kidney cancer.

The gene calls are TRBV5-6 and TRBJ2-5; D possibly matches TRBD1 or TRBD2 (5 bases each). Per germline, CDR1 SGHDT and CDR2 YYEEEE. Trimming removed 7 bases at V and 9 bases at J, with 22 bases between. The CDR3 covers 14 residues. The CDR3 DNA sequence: TGTGCCAGCTCAACCCTGGGGGAGCCAGCGGCCCAGTACTTC. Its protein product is CASSTLGEPAAQYF.

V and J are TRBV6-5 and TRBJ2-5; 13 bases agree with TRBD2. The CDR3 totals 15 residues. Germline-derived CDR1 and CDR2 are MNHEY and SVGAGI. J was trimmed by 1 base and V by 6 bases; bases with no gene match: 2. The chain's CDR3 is CASRRLAGGQETQYF. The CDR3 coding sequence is TGTGCCAGCAGACGACTAGCGGGGGGCCAAGAGACCCAGTACTTC.

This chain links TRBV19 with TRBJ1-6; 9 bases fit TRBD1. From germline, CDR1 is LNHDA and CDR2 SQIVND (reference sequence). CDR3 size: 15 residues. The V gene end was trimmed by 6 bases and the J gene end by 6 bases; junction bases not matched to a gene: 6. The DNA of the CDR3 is TGTGCCAGTAGCGATGACAGGGGGTCTAATTCACCCCTCCACTTT. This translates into CASSDDRGSNSPLHF.

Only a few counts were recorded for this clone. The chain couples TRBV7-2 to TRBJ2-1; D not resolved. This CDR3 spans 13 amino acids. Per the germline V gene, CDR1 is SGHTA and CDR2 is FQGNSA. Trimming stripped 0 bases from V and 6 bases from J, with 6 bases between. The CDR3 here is CASSLAAPNEQFF. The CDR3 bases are TGTGCCAGCAGCTTAGCAGCGCCCAATGAGCAGTTCTTC.

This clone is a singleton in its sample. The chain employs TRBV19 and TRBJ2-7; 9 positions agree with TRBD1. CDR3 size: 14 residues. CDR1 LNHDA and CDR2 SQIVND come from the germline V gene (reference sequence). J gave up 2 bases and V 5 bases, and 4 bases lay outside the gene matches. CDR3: CASSSRDRAYEQYF. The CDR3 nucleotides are TGTGCCAGTAGTTCCCGGGACAGGGCCTACGAGCAGTACTTC.

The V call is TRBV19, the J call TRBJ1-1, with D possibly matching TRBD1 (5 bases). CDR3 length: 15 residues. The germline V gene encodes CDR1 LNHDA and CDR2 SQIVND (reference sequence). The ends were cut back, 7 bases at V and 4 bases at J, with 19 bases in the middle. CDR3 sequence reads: CASKEIQGRGTEAFF. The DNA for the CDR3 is TGTGCCAGTAAGGAAATCCAGGGTCGGGGCACTGAAGCTTTCTTT.

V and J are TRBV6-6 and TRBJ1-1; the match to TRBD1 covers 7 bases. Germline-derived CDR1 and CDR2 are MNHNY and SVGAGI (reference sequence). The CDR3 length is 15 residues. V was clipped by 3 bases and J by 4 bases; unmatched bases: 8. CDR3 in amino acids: CASSYKGAQGTEAFF. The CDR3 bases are TGTGCCAGCAGTTATAAGGGGGCGCAAGGCACTGAAGCTTTCTTT.

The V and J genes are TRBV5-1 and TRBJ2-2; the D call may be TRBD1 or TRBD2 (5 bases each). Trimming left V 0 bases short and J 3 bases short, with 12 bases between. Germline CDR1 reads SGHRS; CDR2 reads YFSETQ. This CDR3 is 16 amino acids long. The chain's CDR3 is CASSLVEGLDTGELFF. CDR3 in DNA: TGCGCCAGCAGCTTGGTAGAGGGGCTGGACACCGGGGAGCTGTTTTTT.

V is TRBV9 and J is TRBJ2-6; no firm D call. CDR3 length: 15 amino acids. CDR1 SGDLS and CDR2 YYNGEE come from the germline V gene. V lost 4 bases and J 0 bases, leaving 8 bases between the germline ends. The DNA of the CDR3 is TGTGCCAGCAGCTCCTCGGCCTCTGGGGCCAACGTCCTGACTTTC. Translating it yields CASSSSASGANVLTF.

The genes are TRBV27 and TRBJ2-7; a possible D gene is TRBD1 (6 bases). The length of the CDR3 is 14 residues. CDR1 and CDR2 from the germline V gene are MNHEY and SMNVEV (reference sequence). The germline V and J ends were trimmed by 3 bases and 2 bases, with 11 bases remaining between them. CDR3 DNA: TGTGCCAGCAGTTTCGCAGGGGCCACCTACGAGCAGTACTTC. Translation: CASSFAGATYEQYF.

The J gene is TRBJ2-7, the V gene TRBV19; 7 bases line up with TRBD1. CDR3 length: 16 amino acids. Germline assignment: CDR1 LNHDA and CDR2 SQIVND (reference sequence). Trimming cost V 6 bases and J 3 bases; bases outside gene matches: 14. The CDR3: CASRRPPGQILYEQYF. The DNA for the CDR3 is TGTGCCAGTAGGAGACCGCCGGGACAGATCCTCTACGAGCAGTACTTC.

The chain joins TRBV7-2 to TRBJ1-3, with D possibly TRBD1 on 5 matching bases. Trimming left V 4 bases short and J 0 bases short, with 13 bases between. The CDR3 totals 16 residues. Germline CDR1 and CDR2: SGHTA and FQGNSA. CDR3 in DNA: TGTGCCAGCAGCTCCTTCGGACATAGCTCTGGAAACACCATATATTTT. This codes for CASSSFGHSSGNTIYF.

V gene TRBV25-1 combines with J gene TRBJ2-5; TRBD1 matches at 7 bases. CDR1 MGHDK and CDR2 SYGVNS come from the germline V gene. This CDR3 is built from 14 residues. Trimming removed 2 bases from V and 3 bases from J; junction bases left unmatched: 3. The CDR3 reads CASSEPTGEETQYF. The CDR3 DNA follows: TGTGCCAGCAGTGAACCTACAGGGGAAGAGACCCAGTACTTC.

Written as DNA, the CDR3 is TGTGCCAGTAAGGGCAATCAGCCCCAGCATTTT. It translates to CASKGNQPQHF. The chain couples TRBV6-5 to TRBJ1-5; D is ambiguous. V lost 9 bases to trimming and J lost 2 bases, with 5 bases between them. CDR1 is MNHEY and CDR2 is SVGAGI in the germline V gene. This CDR3 spans 11 amino acids.

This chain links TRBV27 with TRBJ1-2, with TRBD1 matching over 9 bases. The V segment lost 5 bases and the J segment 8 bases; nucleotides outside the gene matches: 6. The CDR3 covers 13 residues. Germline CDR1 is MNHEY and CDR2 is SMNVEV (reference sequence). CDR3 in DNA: TGTGCCAGCAGTCTACAGGGGGCGCGGGGCTACACCTTC. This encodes CASSLQGARGYTF.

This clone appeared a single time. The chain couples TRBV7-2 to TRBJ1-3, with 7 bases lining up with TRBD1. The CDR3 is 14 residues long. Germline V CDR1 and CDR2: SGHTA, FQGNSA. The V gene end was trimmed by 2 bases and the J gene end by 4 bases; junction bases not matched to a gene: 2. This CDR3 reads CASSLSTGGNTIYF. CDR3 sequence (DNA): TGTGCCAGCAGCTTATCGACAGGGGGAAACACCATATATTTT. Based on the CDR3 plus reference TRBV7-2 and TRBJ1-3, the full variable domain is GAGVSQSPSNKVTEKGKDVELRCDPISGHTALYWYRQSLGQGLEFLIYFQGNSAPDKSGLPSDRFSAERTGGSVSTLTIQRTQQEDSAVYLCASSLSTGGNTIYFGEGSWLTVV.

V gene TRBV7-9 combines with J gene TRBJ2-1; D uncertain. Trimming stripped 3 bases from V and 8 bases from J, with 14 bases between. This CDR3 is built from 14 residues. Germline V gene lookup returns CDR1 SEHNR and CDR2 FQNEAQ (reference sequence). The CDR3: CASSFGMPTHEQFF. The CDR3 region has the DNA TGTGCCAGCAGCTTCGGTATGCCCACACATGAGCAGTTCTTC. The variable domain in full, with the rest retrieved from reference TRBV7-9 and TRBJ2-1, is DTGVSQNPRHKITKRGQNVTFRCDPISEHNRLYWYRQTLGQGPEFLTYFQNEAQLEKSRLLSDRFSAERPKGSFSTLEIQRTEQGDSAMYLCASSFGMPTHEQFFGPGTRLTVL.

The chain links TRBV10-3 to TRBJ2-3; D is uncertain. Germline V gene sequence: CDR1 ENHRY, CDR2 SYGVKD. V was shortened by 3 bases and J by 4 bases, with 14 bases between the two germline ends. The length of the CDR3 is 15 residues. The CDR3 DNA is TGTGCCATCAGTGATACTTACGAAAGGGCAGATACGCAGTATTTT. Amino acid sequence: CAISDTYERADTQYF.

CDR3 nucleotides: TGTGCCAGTAGTATAGGGGCTAGCCGAACGCATGAGCAGTTCTTC. It encodes CASSIGASRTHEQFF. The chain is built from TRBV19 and TRBJ2-1, with D possibly being TRBD2 (5 bases). CDR1 is LNHDA, CDR2 SQIVND, per germline (reference sequence). Trimming took 1 base from V and 8 from J, leaving 15 bases between them. This CDR3 spans 15 amino acids.

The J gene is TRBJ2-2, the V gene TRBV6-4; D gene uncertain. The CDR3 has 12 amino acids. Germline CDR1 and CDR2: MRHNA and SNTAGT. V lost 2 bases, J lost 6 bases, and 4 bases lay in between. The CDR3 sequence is CASSDRAGELFF. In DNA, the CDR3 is TGTGCCAGCAGTGACCGTGCCGGGGAGCTGTTTTTT.

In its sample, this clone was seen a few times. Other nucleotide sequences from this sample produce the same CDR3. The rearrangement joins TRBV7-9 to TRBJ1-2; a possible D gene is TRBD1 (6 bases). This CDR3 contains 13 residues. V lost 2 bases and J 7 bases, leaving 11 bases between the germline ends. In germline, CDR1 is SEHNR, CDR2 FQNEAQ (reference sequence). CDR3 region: CASSLSGAVGYTF. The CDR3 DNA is TGTGCCAGCAGCTTATCGGGGGCCGTTGGCTACACCTTC.